The 8 T cell receptor beta chains reported below all come from one sample, sequenced in a study of regulatory T cells in long-lasting Graves disease. Time point defined: newly diagnosed GD, antithyroid drugs for less than 3 months. RNA isolated from PBMCs was used to make the TCR library. Relying on iRepertoire HTBI primers and Arm-PCR of CDR3 regions, the team built TCR beta libraries. In TCRdb, the multiplex PCR reads were re-called with MiXCR into one record per CDR3 protein. Among 400,000 to 450,000 distinct CDR3 sequences listed, around 15% were seen once. The sample also formed part of further work on T cells in Graves' hyperthyroidism and ophthalmopathy.

This sample comprised peripheral blood mononuclear cells (PBMCs), obtained at new diagnosis, from a patient treated with antithyroid drugs. The origin of the receptors is a woman in her 30s with Graves disease.

This rearrangement joins TRBV19 to TRBJ2-3; 11 positions match TRBD2. The CDR3 runs 15 residues. V shed 2 bases, J shed 5 bases, and the junction held 3 bases outside the gene matches. The V gene's germline CDR1 is LNHDA and CDR2 SQIVND (reference sequence). The CDR3 is CASSITSGSEDTQYF. DNA of the CDR3: TGTGCCAGTAGTATAACTAGCGGGAGTGAAGATACGCAGTATTTT.

This chain joins TRBV7-2 and TRBJ1-2, with 8 bases fitting TRBD1. Losses at the gene ends were 6 bases for V and 7 bases for J; bases not matched to a gene: 4. Germline-derived CDR1 and CDR2 are SGHTA and FQGNSA. There are 12 residues in the CDR3. CDR3 coding DNA: TGTGCCAGCAGGACAGGGGTGGGTGGCTACACCTTC. This sequence encodes CASRTGVGGYTF.

V is TRBV20-1 and J is TRBJ2-6; no clear D. CDR1 DFQATT and CDR2 SNEGSKA come from the germline V gene (reference sequence). The CDR3 runs to 14 residues. V shed 7 bases and J shed 2 bases, with 12 bases lying between them. This CDR3 is CSVLPLAGANVLTF. The DNA for the CDR3 is TGCAGTGTCCTGCCCCTGGCTGGGGCCAACGTCCTGACTTTC.

The V call is TRBV6-1, the J call TRBJ2-6; the D gene is possibly TRBD1 (5 bases). Germline V CDR1 and CDR2: MNHNS, SASEGT. V dropped 6 bases and J dropped 0 bases, with 15 bases sitting between them. The CDR3 runs to 17 residues. CDR3 region: CASRTAEISSGANVLTF. The CDR3 DNA is TGTGCCAGCAGGACAGCCGAAATCAGCTCTGGGGCCAACGTCCTGACTTTC.

Points on this clonotype: This sequence may be a read error, since a much larger clone differs from it by one base. The chain recombines TRBV7-3 with TRBJ2-5; 11 bases align to TRBD2. CDR3 length equals 16 residues. CDR1 is SGHTA and CDR2 is FQGTGA in the germline V gene. As DNA, the CDR3 is TGTCCCAGCAGCCCCGGGTATACTAGCGGGAGTGAGACCCAGTACTTC. It is translated as CPSSPGYTSGSETQYF.

This clonotype has only a few counts. The V call is TRBV6-5, the J call TRBJ2-2; D is perhaps TRBD1 (6 bases). The CDR3 runs 20 residues. The V gene lost 0 bases and the J gene lost 0 bases, with 20 bases spanning the gap. Looked up from germline, CDR1 is MNHEY and CDR2 is SVGAGI. This CDR3 reads CASSYSGARASGSNTGELFF. CDR3 bases: TGTGCCAGCAGTTACTCGGGGGCCCGAGCCTCTGGCTCGAACACCGGGGAGCTGTTTTTT.

The table lists this clonotype with many counts. The V gene is TRBV14, the J gene TRBJ2-1, with 10 positions matching TRBD2. V was clipped by 0 bases and J by 6 bases; unmatched bases: 8. CDR1 is SGHDN, CDR2 FVKESK, per germline. This CDR3 spans 17 amino acids. Here the CDR3 reads CASSQESRSSGSNEQFF. The CDR3 DNA reads TGTGCCAGCAGCCAAGAAAGTAGGTCTAGCGGGAGCAATGAGCAGTTCTTC.

Note on this clonotype: An end of the junction does not agree with germline; a read error may underlie this. The chain joins TRBV4-1 to TRBJ2-4; TRBD1 agrees at 7 bases. CDR1 MGHRA and CDR2 YSYEKL come from the germline V gene. There are 15 residues in the CDR3. The CDR3 loop is CASSRSGTAENIQYF. The DNA of the CDR3 is TGCGCCAGCAGCCGTTCCGGGACAGCCGAAAACATTCAGTACTTC.